This entry concerns a single TCR beta chain. Its antigen is unknown. Library preparation for TCR beta used quantitative 5'-RACE with molecular barcodes. One entry per CDR3 protein, called by TCRdb with MiXCR from the 5' RACE reads. Altogether hundreds of thousands of distinct CDR3 sequences are present, 10% to 15% being singletons, with the ten largest covering about 0.5%. The data are from a study of CD8 T cells in ankylosing spondylitis. Whole-study findings and limits: Apparently characteristic of ankylosing spondylitis blood was a TCR beta motif (about 8 highly homologous variants).

The CDR3 contains 12 residues. Germline V gene lookup returns CDR1 MDHEN and CDR2 SYDVKM. With V trimmed by 2 bases and J by 9 bases, 4 bases remained unmatched. Sequencing was carried out using blood, either unsorted or a sorted T cell fraction (not recorded which). The clonotype was recovered from a male donor with ankylosing spondylitis. This rearrangement joins TRBV28 to TRBJ2-7; 7 nucleotides line up with TRBD2. The CDR3 DNA reads as TGTGCCAGCAGTTTACCAGGCGGGGGGCAGTACTTC. Protein sequence: CASSLPGGGQYF.